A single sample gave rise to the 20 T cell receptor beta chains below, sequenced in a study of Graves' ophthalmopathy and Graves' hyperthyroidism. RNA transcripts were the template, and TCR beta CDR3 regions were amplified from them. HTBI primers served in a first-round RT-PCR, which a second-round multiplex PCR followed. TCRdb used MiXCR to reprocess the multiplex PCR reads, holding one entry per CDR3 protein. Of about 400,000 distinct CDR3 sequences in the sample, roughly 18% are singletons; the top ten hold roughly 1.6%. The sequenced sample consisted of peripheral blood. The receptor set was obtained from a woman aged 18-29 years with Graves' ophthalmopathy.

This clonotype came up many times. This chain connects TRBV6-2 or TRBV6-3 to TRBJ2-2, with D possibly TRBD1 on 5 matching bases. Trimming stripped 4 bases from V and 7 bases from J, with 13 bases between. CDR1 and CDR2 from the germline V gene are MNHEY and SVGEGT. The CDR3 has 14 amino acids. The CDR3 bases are TGTGCCAGCAGTTGGGGCAGTTGGTACGGGGAGCTGTTTTTT. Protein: CASSWGSWYGELFF.

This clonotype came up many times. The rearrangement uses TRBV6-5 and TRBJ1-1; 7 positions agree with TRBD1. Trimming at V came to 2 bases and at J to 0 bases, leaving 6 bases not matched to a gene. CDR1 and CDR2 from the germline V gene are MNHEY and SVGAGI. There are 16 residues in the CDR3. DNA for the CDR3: TGTGCCAGCAGTTACCGACAGGGCGGGATGAACACTGAAGCTTTCTTT. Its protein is CASSYRQGGMNTEAFF.

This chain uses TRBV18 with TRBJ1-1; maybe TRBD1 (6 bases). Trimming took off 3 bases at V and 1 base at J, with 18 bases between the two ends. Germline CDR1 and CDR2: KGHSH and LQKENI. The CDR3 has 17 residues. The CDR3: CASSPLWAGTKNTEAFF. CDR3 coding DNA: TGTGCCAGCTCACCTTTATGGGCCGGGACAAAGAACACTGAAGCTTTCTTT.

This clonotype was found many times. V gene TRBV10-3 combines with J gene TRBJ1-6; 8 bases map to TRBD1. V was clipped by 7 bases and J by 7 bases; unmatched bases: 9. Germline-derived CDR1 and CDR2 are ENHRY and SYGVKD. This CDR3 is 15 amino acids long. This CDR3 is CAIKLGQGGNSPLHF. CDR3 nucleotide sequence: TGTGCCATCAAGTTAGGACAGGGTGGGAATTCACCCCTCCACTTT.

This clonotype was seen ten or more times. The CDR3 nucleotides read TGTGGAATAGGGGACGGGACTGAAGCTTTCTTT. It codes for CGIGDGTEAFF. The chain is built from TRBV7-9 and TRBJ1-1; maybe TRBD1 (5 bases). CDR3 length: 11 amino acids. Per the germline V gene, CDR1 is SEHNR and CDR2 is FQNEAQ (reference sequence).

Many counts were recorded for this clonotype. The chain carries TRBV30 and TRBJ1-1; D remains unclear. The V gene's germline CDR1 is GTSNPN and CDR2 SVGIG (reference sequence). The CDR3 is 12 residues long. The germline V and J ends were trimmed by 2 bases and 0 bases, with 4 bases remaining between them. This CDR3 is CAWSNMNTEAFF. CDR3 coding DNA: TGTGCCTGGAGTAATATGAACACTGAAGCTTTCTTT.

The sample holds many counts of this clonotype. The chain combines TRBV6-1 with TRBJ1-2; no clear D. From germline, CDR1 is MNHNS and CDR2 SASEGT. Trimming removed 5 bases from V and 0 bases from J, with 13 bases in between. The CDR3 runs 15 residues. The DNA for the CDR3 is TGTGCCAGCAGTCGGAGCAGCACCCCTAACTATGGCTACACCTTC. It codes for CASSRSSTPNYGYTF.

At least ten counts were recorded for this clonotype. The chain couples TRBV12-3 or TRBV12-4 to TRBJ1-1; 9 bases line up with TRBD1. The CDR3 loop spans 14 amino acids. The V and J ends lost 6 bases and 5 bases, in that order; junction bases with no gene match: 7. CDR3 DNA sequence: TGTGCCAGCAGAACCGGGACAGGGAAAACTGAAGCTTTCTTT. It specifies CASRTGTGKTEAFF.

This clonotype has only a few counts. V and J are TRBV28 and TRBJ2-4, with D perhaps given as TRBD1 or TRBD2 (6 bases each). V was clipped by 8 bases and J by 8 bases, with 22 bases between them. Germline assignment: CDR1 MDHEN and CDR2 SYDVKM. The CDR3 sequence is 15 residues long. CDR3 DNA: TGTGCCAGCGCCTTATTAGCGGAGGGGGGAGACATTCAGTACTTC. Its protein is CASALLAEGGDIQYF.

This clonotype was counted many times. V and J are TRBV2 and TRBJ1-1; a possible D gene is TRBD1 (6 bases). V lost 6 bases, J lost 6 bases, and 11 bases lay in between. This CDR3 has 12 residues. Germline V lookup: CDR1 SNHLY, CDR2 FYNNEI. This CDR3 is CASRTDRSEAFF. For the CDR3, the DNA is TGTGCCAGCAGGACAGACAGGTCTGAAGCTTTCTTT.

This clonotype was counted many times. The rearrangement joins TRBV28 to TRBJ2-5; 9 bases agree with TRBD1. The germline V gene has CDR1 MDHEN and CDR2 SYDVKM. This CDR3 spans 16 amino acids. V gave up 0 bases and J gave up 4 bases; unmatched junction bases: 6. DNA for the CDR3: TGTGCCAGCAGTTTATGGCGGGACAGGGTGAGAGAGACCCAGTACTTC. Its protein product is CASSLWRDRVRETQYF. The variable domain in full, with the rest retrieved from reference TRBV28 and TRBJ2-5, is DVKVTQSSRYLVKRTGEKVFLECVQDMDHENMFWYRQDPGLGLRLIYFSYDVKMKEKGDIPEGYSVSREKKERFSLILESASTNQTSMYLCASSLWRDRVRETQYFGPGTRLLVL.

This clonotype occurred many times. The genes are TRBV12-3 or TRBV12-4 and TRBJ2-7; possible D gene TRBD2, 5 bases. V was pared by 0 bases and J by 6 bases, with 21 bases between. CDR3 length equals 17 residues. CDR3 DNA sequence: TGTGCCAGCAGTTTAGCGCTAGGACTGATGAATACCCTCGAGCAGTACTTC. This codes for CASSLALGLMNTLEQYF.

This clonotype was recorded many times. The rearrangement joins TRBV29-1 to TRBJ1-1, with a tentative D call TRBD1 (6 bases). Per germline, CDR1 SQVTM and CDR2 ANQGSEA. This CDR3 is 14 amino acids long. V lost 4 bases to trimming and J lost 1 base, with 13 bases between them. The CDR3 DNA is TGCAGCGTTGGGCAGGGGTGGGAGAACACTGAAGCTTTCTTT. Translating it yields CSVGQGWENTEAFF.

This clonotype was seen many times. CDR3 sequence reads: CASSLTPGPEAFF. Here the CDR3 DNA reads TGTGCCAGCAGTCTCACTCCGGGGCCTGAAGCTTTCTTT. The chain couples TRBV27 to TRBJ1-1; D is perhaps TRBD1 (5 bases). The CDR3 extends over 13 amino acids. Germline V gene lookup returns CDR1 MNHEY and CDR2 SMNVEV (reference sequence). The V and J ends lost 5 bases and 6 bases respectively, with 13 bases between them.

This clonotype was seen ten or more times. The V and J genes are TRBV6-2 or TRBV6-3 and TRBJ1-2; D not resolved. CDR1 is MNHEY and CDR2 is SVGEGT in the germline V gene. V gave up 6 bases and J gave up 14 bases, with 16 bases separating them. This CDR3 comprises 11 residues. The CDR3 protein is CASSLPAPKTF. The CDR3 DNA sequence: TGTGCCAGCAGCCTACCCGCGCCGAAAACCTTC.

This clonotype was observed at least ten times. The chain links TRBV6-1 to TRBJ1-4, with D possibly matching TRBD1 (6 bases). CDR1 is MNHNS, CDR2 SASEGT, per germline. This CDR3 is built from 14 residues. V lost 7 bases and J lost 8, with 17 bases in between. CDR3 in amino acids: CASTEGGVIEKLFF. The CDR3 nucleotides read TGTGCCAGCACCGAGGGGGGGGTAATCGAAAAACTGTTTTTT.

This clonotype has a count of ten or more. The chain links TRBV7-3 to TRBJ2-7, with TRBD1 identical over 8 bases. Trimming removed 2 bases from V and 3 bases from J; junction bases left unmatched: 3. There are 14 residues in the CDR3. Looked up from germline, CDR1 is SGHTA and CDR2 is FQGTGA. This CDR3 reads CASSLEGQVYEQYF. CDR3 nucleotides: TGTGCCAGCAGCTTAGAGGGACAGGTCTACGAGCAGTACTTC.

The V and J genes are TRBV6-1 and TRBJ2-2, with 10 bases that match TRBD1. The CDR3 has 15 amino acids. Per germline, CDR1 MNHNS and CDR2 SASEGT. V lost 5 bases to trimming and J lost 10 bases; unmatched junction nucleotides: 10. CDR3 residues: CASSPRDRGRVELFF. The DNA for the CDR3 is TGTGCCAGCAGTCCCCGGGACAGGGGCCGGGTGGAGCTGTTTTTT.

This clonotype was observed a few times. CDR3 nucleotide sequence: TGTGCCAGCAGTTACGTACCGCTAACCGAGCAGTACTTC. It is translated as CASSYVPLTEQYF. The chain couples TRBV6-2 or TRBV6-3 to TRBJ2-7; D remains ambiguous. CDR1 MNHEY and CDR2 SVGEGT come from the germline V gene. The V end was cut by 2 bases, the J end by 6 bases, with 11 bases between. This CDR3 has 13 amino acids.

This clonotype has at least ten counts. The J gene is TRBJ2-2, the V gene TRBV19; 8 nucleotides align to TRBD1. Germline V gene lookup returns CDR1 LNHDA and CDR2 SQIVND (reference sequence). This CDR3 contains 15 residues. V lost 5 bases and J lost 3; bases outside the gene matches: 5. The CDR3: CASSAGTGYTGELFF. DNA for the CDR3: TGTGCCAGTAGTGCCGGGACAGGCTACACCGGGGAGCTGTTTTTT.